This TCR beta chain was captured in a study of a mutant IDH1 vaccine in newly diagnosed glioma (dated by TCRdb to the early 2020s). Background on the whole study: Of the approximately 32 treated patients, approximately 62% were male and approximately 38% were female, and the mean age was approximately 40 years. For exploratory analyses, fewer than 30 treated patients had longitudinal TCRB deep sequencing done wherever samples were available. Prior to enrollment, standard therapy consisting of radiotherapy alone, temozolomide alone, or radiochemotherapy with temozolomide had been administered to patients, with the combination being received by most patients. Peripheral blood was collected at six visits: V03 (baseline), V05, V07, V10, V12 and V13.

Results and caveats for the whole study, not just this receptor: Across multiple MHC alleles, vaccine-induced immune responses were seen in 85% to 95% of patients. The authors stated that sample limitations prevented analyses of patient blood samples from being reproduced. Availability determined which PBMC samples were chosen for TCRB deep sequencing. Changes in the top peripheral T cell clonotypes picked up by TCRB sequencing did not appear to be linked to pseudoprogression.

Library prep was done by the immunoSEQ multiplex PCR assay. Rearranged TCR beta chain sequences were amplified using the hsTCRB Kit according to the manufacturer's protocol. TCRB libraries were sequenced on an Illumina MiSeq. The original methods were these. The kit vendor's proprietary platform handled demultiplexing, trimming and gene mapping. TCRdb took over this immuneACCESS table, retaining in-frame rearrangements with V and J assigned. Such tables are incomplete; in checked studies, under half of the missing clones stem from an unresolved V gene, and the remainder is unexplained. Clone size and the V and J calls come from that table; the DNA yielded D and trimming. Counted in this sample were tens of thousands of clones; 75% to 85% of them appeared once. The top ten constitute approximately 8.2% of the sample. V is pared back by 4 bases and J by 6 bases, with 13 bases lying between the germline termini. Per the germline V gene, SGHDN is the CDR1 and FVKESK is the CDR2. The CDR3 runs 14 amino acids, cysteine and phenylalanine included. The CDR3 DNA has 42 bases and is translated from base 1.

This clone was observed many times. Its antigen is currently not known. No much larger clone is present one base from it, and per-base qualities are unavailable. The time point label here, explained by the study, means: baseline, week 1 (first vaccination visit). The treatment or condition label for this specimen denotes: pre-vaccination baseline after standard-of-care therapy. Newly diagnosed WHO grade 3 or 4 IDH1-mutant astrocytomas showing loss of nuclear ATRX were present in the donors. The samples were drawn from NOA16, a multicentre, single-arm, open-label phase I trial in Germany that tested a mutant IDH1 peptide vaccine in humans for the first time. For immunogenicity testing, the blood drawn at visit V03 was used as the baseline sample. Genomic DNA for TCRB sequencing was extracted from EDTA blood using the DNeasy Blood and Tissue Kit.

Sequenced here: PBMCs, sampled from a glioma patient treated with radiotherapy, temozolomide or both. This clonotype was obtained from a man aged 50-60 years with glioma. The rearranged chain carries TRBV14 and TRBJ2-4; the D segment could be TRBD1, given 6 matching bases. DNA sequence: TGTGCCAGCAGCCCCGGGACACTCGTAAACATTCAGTACTTC. Translated, it reads CASSPGTLVNIQYF. With the rest looked up from the reference TRBV14 and TRBJ2-4 genes rather than sequenced, the full variable domain is EAGVTQFPSHSVIEKGQTVTLRCDPISGHDNLYWYRRVMGKEIKFLLHFVKESKQDESGMPNNRFLAERTGGTYSTLKVQPAELEDSGVYFCASSPGTLVNIQYFGAGTRLSVL.